The source of this T cell receptor beta chain is a study of blood T cell repertoires in COVID-19. Overall study context: T cells, B-cell-depleted T cells, or PBMCs supplied cDNA or gDNA.

Losses at the gene ends were 5 bases for V and 1 base for J; bases not matched to a gene: 5. Looked up from germline, CDR1 is SGHVS and CDR2 is FNYEAQ. The CDR3 has 16 residues. Per the authors' pipeline: Nucleated cell number was recorded as an estimate derived from reference gene primer amplification. TCRdb keeps only in-frame clones here, not all; method: immunoSEQ multiplex PCR. V and J calls plus clone size are reproduced from that table; the DNA served to infer D and trimming. The sample yields about 400,000 clones, approximately 86% seen once. Cohort allocation depended upon clinical history that participants reported.

The sequenced material came from PBMCs or T cells enriched from blood (not recorded which). The TCR was taken from a woman aged 40 to 50 with acute COVID-19. The V and J genes are TRBV7-6 and TRBJ2-3; 11 bases are a match to TRBD1. The DNA for the CDR3 is TGTGCCAGCAGCGGGGGACAGGGGGGAGGCACAGATACGCAGTATTTT. The encoded protein is CASSGGQGGGTDTQYF.